This TCR beta chain was obtained from a study of early T cells in non-severe SARS-CoV-2 infection. As for the study in general: The study sequenced bulk RNA from unsorted whole blood, with chains unpaired.

Remarks on this clonotype: The antigen is unknown.

There are 16 residues in the CDR3. Per germline, CDR1 SGHVS and CDR2 FNYEAQ. The V gene lost 1 base and the J gene lost 2 bases, with 15 bases spanning the gap. Study-level points and caveats: Clonotype matching in VDJdb favored anti-spike CD8 responses and did not capture private and CD4 specificities.

The protocol attached unique molecular identifiers to individual cDNA molecules. MiXCR, applied by TCRdb to the 5' RACE reads, yields one record per CDR3 protein. Altogether some 59,000 distinct CDR3 sequences are present, roughly 10% being singletons, with the ten largest covering about 5%. The receptor's source is an adult who was a healthcare worker with PCR-confirmed SARS-CoV-2 infection or an uninfected control (not recorded which). This chain links TRBV7-6 with TRBJ2-7; D gene unclear. Sequencing input: whole blood. CDR3 coding DNA: TGTGCCAGCAGCTTAGATATTCCAGGCGGCCCCTACGAGCAGTACTTC. As protein: CASSLDIPGGPYEQYF.